The 2 T cell receptor beta chains listed next were all sequenced from one sample in a study of CD4 and CD8 cells across lung adenocarcinoma regions. TCRdb called the PCR reads again in MiXCR, with one record for every CDR3 protein. The sample has 9,500 to 15,000 distinct CDR3 sequences, roughly 43% seen once. Input material: CD8+ T cells from the margin of a lung tumor. These receptors were taken from a female donor with lung adenocarcinoma. The CD4 and CD8 labels of this study may be unreliable.

Many counts were recorded for this clonotype. V gene TRBV6-5 combines with J gene TRBJ2-7; possible D gene TRBD1, 6 bases. V was cut by 6 bases and J by 3 bases, with 15 bases left in between. Germline CDR1 MNHEY, CDR2 SVGAGI. The CDR3 is 14 residues long. The CDR3 sequence: CASRLTGGDYEQYF. DNA of the CDR3: TGTGCCAGCAGGCTGACAGGTGGGGACTACGAGCAGTACTTC.

The V call is TRBV7-6, the J call TRBJ2-5, with 7 nucleotides matching TRBD2. The closer fit of TRBJ2-1 to the DNA end suggests the J call may be wrong. CDR3 length: 15 residues. Germline lookup yields CDR1 SGHVS and CDR2 FNYEAQ. The CDR3 bases are TGTGCCAGCAGCTTAGTATCGGGGGGTGGGTACGAGCAGTTCTTC. Residues: CASSLVSGGGYEQFF.